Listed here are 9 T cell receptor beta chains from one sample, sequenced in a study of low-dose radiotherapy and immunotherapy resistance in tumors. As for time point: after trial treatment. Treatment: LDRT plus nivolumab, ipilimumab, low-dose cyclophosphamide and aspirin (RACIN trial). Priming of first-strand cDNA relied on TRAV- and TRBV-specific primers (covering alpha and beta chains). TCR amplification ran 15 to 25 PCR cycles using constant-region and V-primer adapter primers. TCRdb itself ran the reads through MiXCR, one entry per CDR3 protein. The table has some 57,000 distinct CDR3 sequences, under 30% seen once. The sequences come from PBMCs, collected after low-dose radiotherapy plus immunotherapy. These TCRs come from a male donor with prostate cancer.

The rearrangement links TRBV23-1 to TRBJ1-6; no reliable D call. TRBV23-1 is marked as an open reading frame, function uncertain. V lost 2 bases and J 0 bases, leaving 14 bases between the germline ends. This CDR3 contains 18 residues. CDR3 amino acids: CASSQILVKHSYNSPLHF. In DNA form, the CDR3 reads TGCGCCAGCAGTCAAATATTGGTCAAACACTCCTATAATTCACCCCTCCACTTT.

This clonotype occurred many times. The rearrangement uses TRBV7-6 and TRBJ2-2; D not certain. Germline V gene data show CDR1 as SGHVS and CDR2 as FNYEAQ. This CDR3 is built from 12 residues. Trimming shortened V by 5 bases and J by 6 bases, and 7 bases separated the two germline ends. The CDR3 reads CASSPGPGELFF. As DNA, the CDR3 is TGTGCCAGCAGCCCAGGCCCCGGGGAGCTGTTTTTT.

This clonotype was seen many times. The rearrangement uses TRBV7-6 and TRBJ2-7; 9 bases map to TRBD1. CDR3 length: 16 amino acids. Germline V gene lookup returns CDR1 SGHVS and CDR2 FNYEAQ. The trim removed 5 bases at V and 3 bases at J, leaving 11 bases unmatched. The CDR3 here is CASSRRPGQGLYEQYF. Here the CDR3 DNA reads TGTGCCAGCAGCCGCCGACCGGGACAGGGTCTCTACGAGCAGTACTTC.

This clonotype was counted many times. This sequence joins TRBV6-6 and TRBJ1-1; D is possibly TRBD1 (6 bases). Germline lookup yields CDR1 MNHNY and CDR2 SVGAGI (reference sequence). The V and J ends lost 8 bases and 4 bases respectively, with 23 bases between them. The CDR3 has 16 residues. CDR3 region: CASRRYGGRGGTEAFF. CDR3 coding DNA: TGTGCCAGCCGTAGGTATGGGGGCCGCGGGGGCACTGAAGCTTTCTTT.

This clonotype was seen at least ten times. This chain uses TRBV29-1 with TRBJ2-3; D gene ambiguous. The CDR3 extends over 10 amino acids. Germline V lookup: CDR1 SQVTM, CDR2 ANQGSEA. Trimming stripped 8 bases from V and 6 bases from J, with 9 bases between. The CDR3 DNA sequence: TGCAGCACAACGGAGGATACGCAGTATTTT. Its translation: CSTTEDTQYF.

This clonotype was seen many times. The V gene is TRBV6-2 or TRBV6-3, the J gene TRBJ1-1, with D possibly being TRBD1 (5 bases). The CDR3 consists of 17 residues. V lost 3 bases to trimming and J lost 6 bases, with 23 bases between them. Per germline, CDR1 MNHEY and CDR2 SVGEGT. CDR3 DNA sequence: TGTGCCAGCAGTTATTACTGGGGGACCTCAACGGGGGCTGAAGCTTTCTTT. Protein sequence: CASSYYWGTSTGAEAFF.

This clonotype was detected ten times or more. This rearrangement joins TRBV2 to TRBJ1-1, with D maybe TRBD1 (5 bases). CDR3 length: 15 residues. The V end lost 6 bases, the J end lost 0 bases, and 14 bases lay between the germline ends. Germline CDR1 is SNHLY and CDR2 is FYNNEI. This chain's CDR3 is CASSREPGVNTEAFF. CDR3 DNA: TGTGCCAGCAGCAGGGAGCCCGGGGTGAACACTGAAGCTTTCTTT.

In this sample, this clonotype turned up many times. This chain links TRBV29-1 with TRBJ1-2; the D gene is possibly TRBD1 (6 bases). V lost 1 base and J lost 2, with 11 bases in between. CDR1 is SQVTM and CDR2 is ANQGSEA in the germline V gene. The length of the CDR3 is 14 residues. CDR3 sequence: CSVEGDRRNYGYTF. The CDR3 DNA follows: TGCAGCGTTGAAGGCGACAGGAGGAACTATGGCTACACCTTC. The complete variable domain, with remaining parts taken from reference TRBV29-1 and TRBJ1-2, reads SAVISQKPSRDICQRGTSLTIQCQVDSQVTMMFWYRQQPGQSLTLIATANQGSEATYESGFVIDKFPISRPNLTFSTLTVSNMSPEDSSIYLCSVEGDRRNYGYTFGSGTRLTVV.

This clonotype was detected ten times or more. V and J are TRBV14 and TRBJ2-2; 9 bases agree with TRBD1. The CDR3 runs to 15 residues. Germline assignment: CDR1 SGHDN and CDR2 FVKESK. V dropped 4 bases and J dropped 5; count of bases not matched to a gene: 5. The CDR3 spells CASSPGTGRTGELFF. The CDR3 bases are TGTGCCAGCAGCCCAGGGACAGGGAGGACCGGGGAGCTGTTTTTT. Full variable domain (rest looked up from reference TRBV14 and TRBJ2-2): EAGVTQFPSHSVIEKGQTVTLRCDPISGHDNLYWYRRVMGKEIKFLLHFVKESKQDESGMPNNRFLAERTGGTYSTLKVQPAELEDSGVYFCASSPGTGRTGELFFGEGSRLTVL.